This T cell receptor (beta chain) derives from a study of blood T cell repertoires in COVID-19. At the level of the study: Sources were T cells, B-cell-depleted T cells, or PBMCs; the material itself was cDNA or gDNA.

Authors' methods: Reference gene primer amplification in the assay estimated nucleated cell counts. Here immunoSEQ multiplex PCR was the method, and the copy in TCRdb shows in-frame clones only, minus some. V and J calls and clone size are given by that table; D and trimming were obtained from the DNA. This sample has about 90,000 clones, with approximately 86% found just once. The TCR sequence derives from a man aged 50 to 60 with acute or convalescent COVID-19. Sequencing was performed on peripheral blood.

This CDR3 reads CASRWDSVGTEAFF. Here the CDR3 DNA reads TGCGCCAGCAGATGGGACAGTGTGGGCACTGAAGCTTTCTTT. The rearrangement joins TRBV5-1 to TRBJ1-1; 7 positions match TRBD1. The CDR3 totals 14 residues. Germline CDR1 is SGHRS and CDR2 is YFSETQ. The ends lost 5 bases at V and 4 bases at J; junction bases unmatched: 8.